This section outlines one T cell receptor (beta chain) sequence together with its context. The antigen is undetermined. Using immunoSEQ multiplex PCR, the repertoire was profiled, and TCRdb retains in-frame clones only, with some absent. The table lists hundreds of thousands of clones, roughly 87% of them singletons, with 3.4% in the top ten. This sample was included in a study of Ad26.COV2.S vaccination and SARS-CoV-2 variants. Notes on the study in general: Measures of TCR breadth and depth may have fallen short of total T cell responses. While placebo recipients had lower spike-specific TCR breadth, vaccine recipients had more.

Treatment described: over 15 received Ad26.COV2.S at low or high dose, single or two shots; a few received placebo; per-sample allocation not given. Collection of the samples took place on day 63 after the first injection of vaccine or placebo. The sample came from a Boston adult aged 18-55 years. With V trimmed by 3 bases and J by 7 bases, 15 bases remained unmatched. Germline lookup yields CDR1 MGHRA and CDR2 YSYEKL. CDR3 length: 17 residues. The clonotype comes from a person between 18 and 65 years old who received the Ad26.COV2.S COVID-19 vaccine or a placebo. Sequenced material: peripheral blood, taken in a trial of Ad26.COV2.S vaccine versus placebo. The chain is built from TRBV4-1 and TRBJ2-3; 8 bases map to TRBD1. The CDR3 region has the DNA TGCGCCAGCAGCCACCCTGCACCGGGACAGGCCGCCCATACGCAGTATTTT. Its translation is CASSHPAPGQAAHTQYF.